These T cell receptor beta chains were read from a single sample in a study of blood T cell repertoires in COVID-19. Using immunoSEQ multiplex PCR, the repertoire was profiled, and TCRdb retains in-frame clones only, with some absent. The sample shows about 320,000 clones, roughly 90% of them seen only once. The material sequenced was peripheral blood. These receptors were taken from a man between 18 and 29 years old who had recovered from COVID-19. CDR3s include the opening cysteine and the closing phenylalanine or tryptophan. D genes are given only for firm matches. The size of a clone is reported for some rows only, either as once, few or many, or as a class for expanded clones.

V gene	clone size	J gene	D gene	CDR3 DNA	CDR3 protein
TRBV14	.	TRBJ2-3	TRBD2	TGTGCCAGCAGCTCCCGGACTAGCGGGGGCGGCACAGATACGCAGTATTTT	CASSSRTSGGGTDTQYF
TRBV7-2	.	TRBJ1-3	.	TGTGCCAGCAGTCTAGGGGAGGGTGGGGCTGGAAACACCATATATTTT	CASSLGEGGAGNTIYF
TRBV9	.	TRBJ2-1	TRBD2	TGTGCCAGCAGCGTTGGGAGCGGGGACTACAATGAGCAGTTCTTC	CASSVGSGDYNEQFF
TRBV15	.	TRBJ2-1	.	TGTGCCACCAGCAGAGCAGGGGCCAGCTCCTACAATGAGCAGTTCTTC	CATSRAGASSYNEQFF
TRBV11-2	.	TRBJ1-5	TRBD1	TGTGCCAGCAGCTTAGTTAGTGGGACAGGGGTCTATCAGCCCCAGCATTTT	CASSLVSGTGVYQPQHF
TRBV6-6	.	TRBJ1-1	.	TGTGCCATCCTAGACGGGGTGGGCACTGAAGCTTTCTTT	CAILDGVGTEAFF
TRBV7-9	.	TRBJ2-3	TRBD2	TGTGCCAGCACCCTAGGGACTAGCGGCCGCACAGATACGCAGTATTTT	CASTLGTSGRTDTQYF
TRBV19	.	TRBJ2-7	TRBD2	TGTGCCAGTGGGACTGGCGGGGGGGGCACCTACGAGCAGTACTTC	CASGTGGGGTYEQYF
TRBV7-3	few	TRBJ2-7	TRBD1	TGTGCCAGCAGCCCGAGCCCGGGACAGGGTGCCGAGCAGTACTTC	CASSPSPGQGAEQYF
TRBV7-9	.	TRBJ2-7	TRBD1	TGTGCCAGCAGCTATACACCACGGACAGGCGGGTACGAGCAGTACTTC	CASSYTPRTGGYEQYF
TRBV18	.	TRBJ1-2	TRBD1	TGTGCCAGCTCCCCAGGGACAGGGAGGCTTTGGGGCTACACCTTC	CASSPGTGRLWGYTF
TRBV9	.	TRBJ2-1	.	TGTGCCAGCAGCGACCGCCGGTCGGTGGAGCAGTTCTTC	CASSDRRSVEQFF
TRBV6-2/TRBV6-3	.	TRBJ2-5	.	TGTGCCAGCAGTTTCCCTCGTTTGAGCGCTCGGGAGACCCAGTACTTC	CASSFPRLSARETQYF
TRBV29-1	.	TRBJ1-1	TRBD1	TGCAGCGTAGCCCCCCCACAGGGGACGACTGAAGCTTTCTTT	CSVAPPQGTTEAFF
TRBV19	.	TRBJ1-2	.	TGTGCCAGTTCCATCGGGACTCCTCAGATCTATGGCTACACCTTC	CASSIGTPQIYGYTF
TRBV5-4	.	TRBJ1-1	.	TGTGCCAGCAGCCCGAGGGAGCAGGCGCAAGCTTTCTTT	CASSPREQAQAFF
TRBV25-1	.	TRBJ2-1	TRBD1	TGTGCCAGCAGTGAATGGACGGGACAGGGTTCCAATGAGCAGTTCTTC	CASSEWTGQGSNEQFF
TRBV6-4	.	TRBJ2-3	TRBD2	TGTGCCAGCAGTGAGCTAGCGGGAGCAACGGATACGCAGTATTTT	CASSELAGATDTQYF
TRBV7-3	.	TRBJ2-6	.	TGTGCCAGCAGCTTAAGAGGGACAACCTCCTCTGGGGCCAACGTCCTGACTTTC	CASSLRGTTSSGANVLTF
TRBV5-1	.	TRBJ1-1	.	TGCGCCAGCAGCTTGGCCATCAGACAAACGAACACTGAAGCTTTCTTT	CASSLAIRQTNTEAFF
TRBV5-1	.	TRBJ2-1	TRBD2	TGCGCCAGCAGCTTGGTGGTAGCGGGGGCCAATGAGCAGTTCTTC	CASSLVVAGANEQFF
TRBV29-1	.	TRBJ2-1	TRBD2	TGCAGCGTTCCCCCAGACGGGAGGAGCTACAATGAGCAGTTCTTC	CSVPPDGRSYNEQFF
TRBV2	.	TRBJ1-4	TRBD1	TGTGCCAGCAGACTGACAGGGAGTGATGAAAAACTGTTTTTT	CASRLTGSDEKLFF
TRBV2	.	TRBJ2-7	.	TGTGCCAGCAGTGAAGAACTTAACAGGGCCGGCTACGAGCAGTACTTC	CASSEELNRAGYEQYF
TRBV4-3	.	TRBJ1-2	TRBD1	TGCGCCAGCAGCCGGTTGACAGGGAGTGGCTACACCTTC	CASSRLTGSGYTF
TRBV5-1	.	TRBJ2-3	TRBD1	TGCGCCAGCAGCTACGGGACAGGGAGGGATACGCAGTATTTT	CASSYGTGRDTQYF
TRBV18	.	TRBJ2-7	TRBD2	TGTGCCAGCTCACCAAACGGGGGGGCCGAACCATATATTTACGAGCAGTACTTC	CASSPNGGAEPYIYEQYF
TRBV5-1	.	TRBJ2-2	TRBD1	TGCGCCAGCAGCTTTGGACAGGGTGAGAACACCGGGGAGCTGTTTTTT	CASSFGQGENTGELFF
TRBV18	.	TRBJ1-4	.	TGTGCCAGCTCACTCCACGTATTGGGGCCGAATGAAAAACTGTTTTTT	CASSLHVLGPNEKLFF
TRBV4-3	.	TRBJ2-2	.	TGCGCAAGCGGTGGCGGGGTTAACACCGGGGAGCTGTTTTTT	CASGGGVNTGELFF
TRBV7-8	.	TRBJ2-7	.	TGTGCCAGCAGCTTAGCACCTCTCGGTTCCGAGCAGTACTTC	CASSLAPLGSEQYF
TRBV5-1	once	TRBJ2-3	TRBD2	TGCGCCAGCAGCTTGGGGACTAGCGGGAAGGTAACGCAGTATTTT	CASSLGTSGKVTQYF
TRBV10-3	.	TRBJ1-5	TRBD1	TGTGCCACCCGGGACAGGGAATTGAGCAATCAGCCCCAGCATTTT	CATRDRELSNQPQHF